The source of this T cell receptor (beta chain) is a study of cytomegalovirus exposure and HLA in healthy donors. The study's findings and limits: For presence/absence analyses, sequencing depth was assumed to be roughly uniform across donors. Cytomegalovirus association was listed for 150 or so TCR beta chains.

The primer mix had 60 Vbeta and 13 Jbeta primers. In the authors' workflow: An analysis performed later counted 74 million or so unique TCR beta chains (approximately 10 million of them shared). Method: immunoSEQ multiplex PCR; TCRdb's copy keeps in-frame clones and lacks some. That table supplies the V and J calls and clone size; D and trimming were determined from the DNA. The sample yields 55,000 to 75,000 clones, 74% seen once. About this clone itself: No antigen is known for it.

The sequence came from a human donor in good health. The sequenced sample consisted of PBMCs.

The CDR3 sequence: CASSIWTGNYGYTF. Here the CDR3 DNA reads TGTGCCAGCAGCATATGGACAGGGAACTATGGCTACACCTTC. V gene TRBV13 combines with J gene TRBJ1-2; 8 bases map to TRBD1. The trim removed 5 bases at V and 2 bases at J, leaving 4 bases unmatched. This CDR3 spans 14 amino acids. The germline CDR1 and CDR2 sequences are PRHDT and FYEKMQ (reference sequence).